This T cell receptor beta chain was identified during a study of shared T cell receptors in the human thymus. Sequencing was performed with immunoSEQ multiplex PCR; in TCRdb, only in-frame clones are kept and a portion is missing. The repertoire has hundreds of thousands of clones, 88% of them found once; the top ten carry approximately 0.01%. CDR1 and CDR2 (germline): MGHDK, SYGVNS. The J segment lost 5 bases and the V segment lost 1 base, leaving 9 bases of the junction unmatched. The CDR3 contains 17 residues. The count of this clone is one. This sample also appeared in a second study, on human thymus T cells. Per that paper: The donors were infants in Finland with congenital heart defects, otherwise immunologically healthy. Thymus pieces cut out during corrective heart surgery were the tissue that was used. In thymic and blood repertoires alike, V and J usage looked biased.

The source material was thymocytes. The receptor was derived from a boy under two years old with a congenital heart defect. This chain joins TRBV25-1 and TRBJ2-1; 9 bases fit TRBD1. DNA for the CDR3: TGTGCCAGCAGTGAATGGGACAGGGTCTCTGTCCACAATGAGCAGTTCTTC. This translates into CASSEWDRVSVHNEQFF.